This is a list of T cell receptor beta chains from one sample in a study of T cells after yellow fever vaccination. TCRdb analysed the 5' RACE reads with MiXCR anew, one entry per CDR3 protein. The sample lists about 30,000 distinct CDR3 sequences; about 4.4% were seen once. The sample consisted of CD8+ T cells sorted from PBMCs, taken 5 days after the yellow fever booster vaccination. These receptors were obtained from a young man who received the YFV17D yellow fever vaccine. CDR3s include the opening cysteine and the closing phenylalanine or tryptophan. A D gene is named only where the DNA matches it firmly. Not all rows give a size; the values are once, few, many and, for expanded clones, a class.

TRBV5-1	TRBD2	TRBJ2-2	many	CASSFRASGLDPSGELFF	TGCGCCAGCAGCTTTAGGGCTAGCGGTCTAGACCCATCCGGGGAGCTGTTTTTT
TRBV7-8	.	TRBJ2-1	many	CASSLTSINEQFF	TGTGCCAGCAGCTTAACGAGTATCAATGAGCAGTTCTTC
TRBV7-2	.	TRBJ2-5	many	CASSNLAGKETQYF	TGTGCCAGCTCCAACCTGGCGGGAAAAGAGACCCAGTACTTC
TRBV12-3/TRBV12-4	.	TRBJ2-5	many	CASSFGQPQETQYF	TGTGCCAGCAGTTTCGGGCAGCCCCAAGAGACCCAGTACTTC
TRBV7-8	.	TRBJ1-1	many	CASSLKGPEAFF	TGTGCCAGCAGCTTAAAAGGGCCGGAAGCTTTCTTT
TRBV21-1	.	TRBJ1-1	many	CASSNGDHGAFF	TGTGCCAGCAGCAATGGCGACCACGGGGCTTTCTTT
TRBV20-1	.	TRBJ2-2	.	CRVQAPSTGELFF	TGCAGGGTCCAGGCTCCGAGCACCGGGGAGCTGTTTTTT
TRBV9	.	TRBJ2-7	many	CASSVGDITYEQYF	TGTGCCAGCAGCGTAGGGGACATCACCTACGAGCAGTACTTC
TRBV30	.	TRBJ2-1	many	CAWATREQFF	TGTGCCTGGGCAACGAGAGAGCAGTTCTTC
TRBV11-2	.	TRBJ2-1	many	CASSLRWGEQFF	TGTGCCAGCAGCTTAAGGTGGGGTGAGCAGTTCTTC
TRBV2	.	TRBJ2-3	many	CASSDGFDTQYF	TGTGCCAGCAGTGATGGATTTGATACGCAGTATTTT
TRBV5-6	.	TRBJ2-5	many	CASSFLTQETQYF	TGTGCCAGCAGCTTCCTCACCCAAGAGACCCAGTACTTC
TRBV6-2/TRBV6-3	TRBD2	TRBJ2-7	many	CASSYPQPGQKEPPGGQYF	TGTGCCAGCAGCTACCCCCAACCGGGCCAGAAAGAGCCCCCGGGGGGGCAGTACTTC
TRBV5-6	.	TRBJ2-4	few	CASSLEEGGLKLYF	TGTGCCAGCAGCTTGGAAGAGGGGGGCTTAAAGCTGTACTTC
TRBV29-1	TRBD1	TRBJ2-1	many	CSVETGGYNEQFF	TGCAGCGTTGAGACAGGGGGCTACAATGAGCAGTTCTTC
TRBV7-2	.	TRBJ2-7	many	CASSLRARVVYEQYF	TGTGCCAGCAGCTTACGCGCCAGGGTCGTCTACGAGCAGTACTTC
TRBV5-6	.	TRBJ2-7	many	CASTLDRSPYEQYF	TGTGCCAGCACCCTAGACAGGAGTCCCTACGAGCAGTACTTC
TRBV7-7	.	TRBJ2-5	many	CASSPSVEGLRQETQYF	TGTGCCAGCAGTCCAAGCGTGGAGGGGTTACGACAAGAGACCCAGTACTTC
TRBV20-1	TRBD2	TRBJ2-7	.	CSALGGWFYEQYF	TGCAGTGCCCTGGGGGGGTGGTTCTACGAGCAGTACTTC
TRBV20-1	.	TRBJ2-5	many	CSAREGDETQYF	TGCAGTGCTAGAGAGGGTGACGAGACCCAGTACTTC
TRBV7-7	TRBD2	TRBJ2-1	few	CASSFGTSGGYNEQFF	TGTGCTAGCAGCTTCGGGACTAGCGGGGGATACAATGAGCAGTTCTTC
TRBV7-9	.	TRBJ2-7	many	CASSTWGRGEYEQYF	TGTGCCAGCAGCACCTGGGGCAGGGGAGAATACGAGCAGTACTTC
TRBV11-2	.	TRBJ2-5	many	CASSSTETQYF	TGTGCCAGCAGCTCTACTGAGACCCAGTACTTC
TRBV9	TRBD1	TRBJ1-2	many	CASSVARQGFDGYTF	TGTGCCAGCAGCGTAGCCCGACAGGGTTTCGATGGCTACACCTTC
TRBV5-1	TRBD2	TRBJ2-1	many	CASSLDIAGADYNEQFF	TGCGCCAGCAGCTTAGATATAGCGGGAGCGGACTACAATGAGCAGTTCTTC
TRBV11-1	.	TRBJ2-5	many	CASSPGVVSGDYQETQYF	TGTGCCAGCAGCCCCGGGGTCGTATCCGGGGACTACCAAGAGACCCAGTACTTC
TRBV5-4	.	TRBJ2-7	many	CASSLPLAHEQYF	TGTGCCAGCAGCCTCCCATTGGCCCACGAGCAGTACTTC
TRBV11-1	TRBD1	TRBJ2-2	many	CASSYHPIGTGVGELFF	TGTGCCAGCAGCTACCACCCCATAGGGACAGGGGTCGGGGAGCTGTTTTTT
TRBV28	TRBD2	TRBJ2-1	many	CASSLEAGGYNEQFF	TGTGCCAGCAGTTTAGAAGCGGGGGGTTACAATGAGCAGTTCTTC
TRBV27	TRBD2	TRBJ2-3	many	CASGITSGRTDTQYF	TGTGCCAGCGGGATTACTAGCGGGAGGACAGATACGCAGTATTTT
TRBV19	.	TRBJ2-7	many	CASSMVGDSYEQYF	TGTGCCAGTAGTATGGTGGGGGATTCCTACGAGCAGTACTTC
TRBV29-1	.	TRBJ1-2	many	CSVFIRGGYTF	TGCAGCGTCTTTATCCGAGGGGGCTACACCTTC
TRBV7-9	.	TRBJ2-7	many	CASSSLPLEQYF	TGTGCCAGCAGCTCCCTCCCTCTCGAGCAGTACTTC
TRBV20-1	.	TRBJ2-1	many	CSQGSGEVQQFF	TGCAGTCAGGGGTCGGGAGAGGTGCAGCAGTTCTTC
TRBV6-5	.	TRBJ1-5	many	CASSYSEGSNQPQHF	TGTGCCAGCAGTTACTCTGAGGGGAGCAATCAGCCCCAGCATTTT
TRBV12-3/TRBV12-4	.	TRBJ2-3	many	CASSPGGRELTDTQYF	TGTGCCAGCAGTCCCGGGGGGCGGGAGCTCACAGATACGCAGTATTTT
TRBV7-6	.	TRBJ2-7	many	CASTPQALLTFSGEQYF	TGTGCCAGCACCCCCCAAGCCCTCCTGACATTTTCGGGCGAGCAGTACTTC
TRBV12-3/TRBV12-4	.	TRBJ2-5	many	CASVFPGGETQYF	TGTGCCAGCGTGTTCCCTGGAGGCGAGACCCAGTACTTC
TRBV4-1	TRBD1	TRBJ2-2	many	CASSQDSRGSGELFF	TGCGCCAGCAGCCAAGACTCCAGGGGGTCCGGGGAGCTGTTTTTT
TRBV4-3	.	TRBJ2-1	many	CASSQVRGGGYNEQFF	TGCGCCAGCAGCCAAGTTAGGGGTGGGGGGTACAATGAGCAGTTCTTC
TRBV4-3	.	TRBJ2-2	many	CASSQSAGELFF	TGCGCCAGCAGCCAGTCTGCCGGGGAGCTGTTTTTT
TRBV16	.	TRBJ2-7	many	CASSQSVSGGSYEQYF	TGTGCCAGCAGCCAATCGGTTAGCGGAGGCTCCTACGAGCAGTACTTC
TRBV20-1	.	TRBJ2-5	many	CSAFLDGELYQETQYF	TGCAGTGCTTTCCTTGATGGCGAGTTGTACCAAGAGACCCAGTACTTC
TRBV20-1	.	TRBJ2-7	many	CSWLVTRSYEQYF	TGCAGCTGGCTCGTGACTCGCTCCTACGAGCAGTACTTC
TRBV27	.	TRBJ1-6	.	CASSPVPLNSPLHF	TGTGCCAGCAGCCCGGTTCCCCTAAATTCACCCCTCCACTTT
TRBV7-2	TRBD2	TRBJ2-3	many	CASSSGTRTDTQYF	TGTGCCAGCAGCTCCGGGACTAGAACAGATACGCAGTATTTT
TRBV20-1	.	TRBJ2-7	many	CSAELGQGPSYEQYF	TGCAGTGCTGAACTCGGTCAGGGTCCTTCCTACGAGCAGTACTTC
TRBV29-1	.	TRBJ2-7	.	CSASTGGPYEQYF	TGCAGCGCATCGACAGGTGGGCCCTACGAGCAGTACTTC
TRBV30	.	TRBJ2-1	many	CAWNGGSAYKYNEQFF	TGTGCCTGGAACGGAGGCTCAGCTTATAAATACAATGAGCAGTTCTTC
TRBV2	.	TRBJ2-1	.	CTFCPPQASSHPDYEQFF	TGTACCTTCTGTCCTCCTCAGGCTAGTTCGCACCCGGACTATGAGCAGTTCTTC
TRBV5-4	.	TRBJ2-5	few	CASSLDSQETQYF	TGTGCCAGCAGCTTGGACAGTCAAGAGACCCAGTACTTC
TRBV7-6	.	TRBJ2-5	many	CASSLVVRVREQETQYF	TGTGCCAGCAGCTTAGTGGTCAGGGTGAGGGAACAAGAGACCCAGTACTTC